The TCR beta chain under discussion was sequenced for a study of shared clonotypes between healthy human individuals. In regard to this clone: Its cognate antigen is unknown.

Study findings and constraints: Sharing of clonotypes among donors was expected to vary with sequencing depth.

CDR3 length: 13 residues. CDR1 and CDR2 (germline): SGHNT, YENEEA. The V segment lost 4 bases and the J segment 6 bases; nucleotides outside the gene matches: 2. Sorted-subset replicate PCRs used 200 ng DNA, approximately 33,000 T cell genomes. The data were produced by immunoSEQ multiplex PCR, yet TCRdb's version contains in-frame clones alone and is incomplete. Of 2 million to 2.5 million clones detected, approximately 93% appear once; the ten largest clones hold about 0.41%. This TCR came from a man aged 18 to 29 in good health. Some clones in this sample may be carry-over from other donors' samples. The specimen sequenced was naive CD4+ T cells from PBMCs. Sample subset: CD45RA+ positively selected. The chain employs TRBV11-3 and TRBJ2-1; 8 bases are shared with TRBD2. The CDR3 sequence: CASSSLAVNEQFF. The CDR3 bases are TGTGCCAGCAGCTCACTAGCGGTCAATGAGCAGTTCTTC.